The 2 T cell receptor beta chains below all came from one sample that was sequenced in a study of T cell responses to AZD1222 COVID-19 vaccine. Profiled with immunoSEQ multiplex PCR; TCRdb holds only in-frame clones, not every one. The table shows about 140,000 clones, with over 85% occurring only once. The material sequenced was peripheral blood, taken on day 0 of AZD1222 vaccination. The receptors originated from an adult in good health.

This clone was counted once. The rearrangement links TRBV7-3 to TRBJ1-2; TRBD1 matches at 8 bases. CDR3 length: 16 amino acids. Germline V gene sequence: CDR1 SGHTA, CDR2 FQGTGA. V trimming: 1 base; J trimming: 4 bases; junction bases outside the gene matches: 8. This CDR3 is CASSLIAGGIRYGYTF. In DNA, the CDR3 is TGTGCCAGCAGCTTAATCGCAGGGGGCATCCGCTATGGCTACACCTTC.

The J gene is TRBJ2-7, the V gene TRBV29-1; D remains ambiguous. There are 16 residues in the CDR3. Germline-derived CDR1 and CDR2 are SQVTM and ANQGSEA. With 1 base removed from V and 2 bases from J, the gap between germline ends came to 18 bases. The CDR3 reads CSVEGPLGAPTYEQYF. DNA for the CDR3: TGCAGCGTTGAAGGGCCTTTAGGAGCCCCGACCTACGAGCAGTACTTC.